This is a list of T cell receptor beta chains from one sample in a study of CD8+CD57+ T cells in acquired aplastic anemia. TCRdb analysed the reads with MiXCR anew, one entry per CDR3 protein. The sample includes about 200,000 distinct CDR3 sequences, 65% seen only once; the top ten take about 60%. Sequencing was performed on sorted CD4+, CD8+, or CD8+CD57+ T cells (not recorded which) from PBMCs. The source is a human donor with aplastic anemia. Both conserved end residues are part of each CDR3. The order of the fields is D gene, clone size, V gene, J gene, CDR3 DNA, CDR3 protein. The D gene is left open where the match is weak. Only some rows state a clone size, as once, few, many or a class for expanded clones.

TRBD2	NA	TRBV24-1	TRBJ2-5	TGTGCCACCAGTGACCCTAGCGGGAGTGCGGAGACCCAGTACTTC	CATSDPSGSAETQYF
TRBD1	few	TRBV5-1	TRBJ2-1	TGCGCCAGCAGGTGGGGGGACAGGGGGTCCGAGCAGTTCTTC	CASRWGDRGSEQFF
NA	NA	TRBV19	TRBJ2-3	TGTGCCAGTAGTATTGGCCCCACAGATACGCAGTATTTT	CASSIGPTDTQYF
NA	NA	TRBV11-1	TRBJ2-7	TGTGCCAGCAGCTTACCCCCGGCAACCTACGAGCAGTACTTC	CASSLPPATYEQYF
NA	NA	TRBV5-1	TRBJ2-7	TGCGCCAGCAGCGAACTTCGGGGCAGATACCCCTACGAGCAGTACTTC	CASSELRGRYPYEQYF
NA	NA	TRBV7-8	TRBJ1-3	TGTGCCAGCAGCTTAGCTGAAGGGGCAAACTCTGGAAACACCATATATTTT	CASSLAEGANSGNTIYF
TRBD1	many	TRBV20-1	TRBJ2-7	TGCAGTGCCATTCGGACAGGGTACTACGAGCAGTACTTC	CSAIRTGYYEQYF
NA	few	TRBV6-4	TRBJ2-1	TGTGCCAGCAGTGACAAGGGGTCAGGAGGGGGGACGCAGTTCTTC	CASSDKGSGGGTQFF
TRBD1	few	TRBV7-2	TRBJ2-5	TGTGCCAGCAGCGCAGGACAGGGATGGAGAGAGACCCAGTACTTC	CASSAGQGWRETQYF
NA	NA	TRBV7-9	TRBJ2-5	TGTGCCAGCAGCCGCCCGGGCAGCCGAACCCAGTACTTC	CASSRPGSRTQYF
NA	once	TRBV25-1	TRBJ1-6	TGTGCCAGCAGTGAAGTCGGCGATAATTCACCCCTCCACTTT	CASSEVGDNSPLHF
TRBD1	few	TRBV5-1	TRBJ1-6	TGCGCCAGCAGCGATGGACAGGGTGGATTTGGTAATTCACCCCTCCACTTT	CASSDGQGGFGNSPLHF
NA	NA	TRBV10-3	TRBJ2-7	TGTGCCATTAAATGGGGGCGTGCTAGGGACGAGCAGTACTTC	CAIKWGRARDEQYF
NA	NA	TRBV4-1	TRBJ2-1	TGCGCCAGCAGCCAAGTTCGGACGGATTACAATGAGCAGTTCTTC	CASSQVRTDYNEQFF
NA	NA	TRBV15	TRBJ2-2	TGTGCCACCAGCAGAGTCATAGGAGAACCAGGGGAGCTGTTTTTT	CATSRVIGEPGELFF
TRBD1	NA	TRBV7-2	TRBJ1-5	TGTGCCAGCCACCGGACAGGGGATCAGCCCCAGCATTTT	CASHRTGDQPQHF
TRBD2	once	TRBV19	TRBJ2-5	TGTGCCAGTCGTGATGGGACTAAAGAGACCCAGTACTTC	CASRDGTKETQYF
NA	NA	TRBV15	TRBJ2-7	TGCGCCACCAGCAGATTAACTAGCAGGTCCTACGAGCAGTACTTC	CATSRLTSRSYEQYF
NA	NA	TRBV2	TRBJ1-4	TGTGCCAGCAGGGGGACGGCATTTGAAAAACTGTGTTTT	CASRGTAFEKLCF
NA	NA	TRBV5-4	TRBJ2-3	TGTGCCAGCAGCTTGGGGGGGTGGGGAGATACGCAGTATTTT	CASSLGGWGDTQYF
NA	NA	TRBV7-2	TRBJ2-3	TGTGCCAGCAGCTTAGGGGTCCGTTTCGTTGGCACAGATACGCAGTATTTT	CASSLGVRFVGTDTQYF
NA	NA	TRBV9	TRBJ2-2	TGTGCCAGCAGTTGGCTGTCTTCGGAGGAGCTGTTTTTT	CASSWLSSEELFF
NA	many	TRBV20-1	TRBJ2-3	TGCAGTGCTAATTCTCTCCGGATCGGTACAGATACGCAGTATTTT	CSANSLRIGTDTQYF
NA	NA	TRBV7-2	TRBJ2-5	TGTGCCAGCAGCTTACTGACCTGGCGAGAGACCCAGTACTTC	CASSLLTWRETQYF
NA	few	TRBV7-6	TRBJ2-2	TGTGCCAGCAGCCCAGAAAAGGGCCCCGGGGAGCTGTTTTTT	CASSPEKGPGELFF
NA	NA	TRBV7-8	TRBJ1-1	TGTGCCAGCAGCTTAGCGCTGGGGGGAGGCGGGACTGAAGCTTTCTTT	CASSLALGGGGTEAFF
NA	few	TRBV7-6	TRBJ2-7	TGTGCCAGCAGCCCCCGGGGTACCTCTAGCGAGCAGTACTTC	CASSPRGTSSEQYF
NA	NA	TRBV4-1	TRBJ1-5	TGCGCCAGCAGCCTAGGAAGGTCAGGGGTCGGCAATCAGCCCCAGCATTTT	CASSLGRSGVGNQPQHF
NA	many	TRBV5-5	TRBJ1-3	TGTGCCAGCACCGGACCCTCCTCTGGAAACACCATATATTTT	CASTGPSSGNTIYF
NA	once	TRBV19	TRBJ1-1	TGTGCCAGTAGTATAGTTTATGCGGGCACTGAGGCTTTCTTT	CASSIVYAGTEAFF
TRBD1	NA	TRBV29-1	TRBJ2-7	TGCAGCGTTGAAGACCGGAAGTCGACAGGGTTTTCCTACGAGCAGTACTTC	CSVEDRKSTGFSYEQYF
NA	NA	TRBV14	TRBJ1-4	TGTGCCAGCAGCCATTTCCCCGGCCCCAGGGGAGGCGAAAAACTGTTTTTT	CASSHFPGPRGGEKLFF
TRBD2	NA	TRBV7-2	TRBJ2-4	TGCGCCAGCAGCCAAGGTCCTCCGGGACTAGCGGGAGTGGACATTCAGTACTTC	CASSQGPPGLAGVDIQYF
TRBD1	NA	TRBV4-1	TRBJ1-1	TGCGCCAGCAGCCTGGACAGGGAGAGGGAAGCTTTCTTT	CASSLDREREAFF
TRBD2	NA	TRBV19	TRBJ2-5	TGTGCCAGTAGTACCAGCGGGGGCGGGAAGACCCAGTACTTC	CASSTSGGGKTQYF
NA	NA	TRBV7-9	TRBJ2-7	TGTGCCAGCAGCCTTGATTCTATCAGCTCCTACGAGCAGTACTTC	CASSLDSISSYEQYF
TRBD2	few	TRBV9	TRBJ2-7	TGTGCCAGCAGCGTAGTTGGTAGCGGGAGGGCCTACGAGCAGTACTTC	CASSVVGSGRAYEQYF
TRBD1	NA	TRBV10-1	TRBJ1-2	TGCGCCAGCAGTGACCGGACAGGGGTTGGCTACACCTTC	CASSDRTGVGYTF
NA	NA	TRBV24-1	TRBJ2-5	TGTGCCACCAGTGGGGCAGGGACTGCGACCCAGTACTTC	CATSGAGTATQYF
NA	NA	TRBV5-6	TRBJ1-2	TGTGCCAGCAGCTTGGGACTCAGCTATACCTTC	CASSLGLSYTF
NA	NA	TRBV20-1	TRBJ2-7	TGCAGTGCTAGAGATTTGAGAGGATACGAGCAGTACTTC	CSARDLRGYEQYF
TRBD2	NA	TRBV19	TRBJ2-7	TGTGCCAGTAGTAGTCGGACTAGCGCGTACTACGAGCAGTACTTC	CASSSRTSAYYEQYF
TRBD2	NA	TRBV10-3	TRBJ2-2	TGTGCCATCAGTGCGGGGCGGGAGGATGGCGGGGAGCTGTTTTTT	CAISAGREDGGELFF
NA	many	TRBV20-1	TRBJ2-7	TGCAGTGCTAGAGATCTCGAAGGGGGAGTCTACGAGCAGTACTTC	CSARDLEGGVYEQYF
NA	once	TRBV15	TRBJ1-2	TGTGCCACCAGCAGAGGGGGAGGGGCCCCCAACTATGGCTACACCTTC	CATSRGGGAPNYGYTF
TRBD2	NA	TRBV24-1	TRBJ2-2	TGTGCCACCAGTGCGGGGGGCGGGGAGCTGTTTTTT	CATSAGGGELFF
NA	NA	TRBV7-3	TRBJ2-7	TGTGCCAGCAGCTTAACTTGGGGGAGCTCCTACGAGCAGTACTTC	CASSLTWGSSYEQYF
NA	NA	TRBV24-1	TRBJ2-5	TGTGCCACCAGTGAAACGATAACCCAAGAGACCCAGTACTTC	CATSETITQETQYF
NA	few	TRBV29-1	TRBJ2-3	TGCAGCGTTGACCAGTCCGGGACTAGCACAGATACGCAGTATTTT	CSVDQSGTSTDTQYF
NA	once	TRBV10-1	TRBJ2-3	TGCGCCAGCAGTGATTCGGGACAAAGCACAGATACGCAGTATTTT	CASSDSGQSTDTQYF
TRBD2	many	TRBV5-1	TRBJ2-3	TGCGCCAGCAGCACCGGACTAGCGGAGATCACAGATACGCAGTATTTT	CASSTGLAEITDTQYF
NA	NA	TRBV5-1	TRBJ2-7	TGCGCCAGCAGCTGGCGGACAGCCTACGAGCAGTACTTC	CASSWRTAYEQYF
TRBD1	NA	TRBV5-1	TRBJ1-3	TGCGCCAGCAGCTTAGGGACAGATGGAAACACCATATATTTT	CASSLGTDGNTIYF
NA	NA	TRBV5-6	TRBJ1-2	TGTGCCAGCAGCTGGCGCTCAGACTATGGCTACACCTTC	CASSWRSDYGYTF
TRBD2	NA	TRBV7-9	TRBJ2-1	TGTGCCAGCAGCCTGGGGACTAGCGGGGGACGGGAGCAGTTCTTC	CASSLGTSGGREQFF
TRBD2	NA	TRBV29-1	TRBJ2-6	TGCAGCGTTGAGGTAGCGGGTTACTCTGGGGCCAACGTCCTGACTTTC	CSVEVAGYSGANVLTF
TRBD1	NA	TRBV29-1	TRBJ1-2	TGCAGCGTTGAAGATCTCCGAGGGACAGGGAACTATGGCTACACCTTC	CSVEDLRGTGNYGYTF
NA	NA	TRBV10-3	TRBJ2-7	TGTGCCATCAGTGATGGATCCGATATCGAGCAGTACTTC	CAISDGSDIEQYF
TRBD2	NA	TRBV5-4	TRBJ2-2	TGTGCCAGCAGTCGTACTAGCGGGGGGTCGAACACCGGGGAGCTGTTTTTT	CASSRTSGGSNTGELFF